Shown below are 5 T cell receptor beta chains from a single sample sequenced in a study of memory CD4+ T cells and cytomegalovirus serostatus. Libraries were prepared by immunoSEQ multiplex PCR; TCRdb keeps only in-frame clonotypes and omits some of them. The data contain about 92,000 clones, about four fifths of them singletons. The sort gate was single viable CD3+CD4+CD8-CD45RO+ cells for memory CD4+ T cells. Sequencing used memory CD4+ T cells from blood. These receptors were taken from an adult in good health and CMV-seropositive.

The chain couples TRBV29-1 to TRBJ1-4, with a tentative D call TRBD1 (6 bases). The CDR3 is made up of 15 amino acids. V was cut by 1 base and J by 8 bases, with 17 bases left in between. Germline-derived CDR1 and CDR2 are SQVTM and ANQGSEA. The CDR3 protein is CSVEVGARVGEKLFF. CDR3 bases: TGCAGCGTTGAAGTGGGGGCCAGGGTTGGAGAAAAACTGTTTTTT. Based on the CDR3 plus reference TRBV29-1 and TRBJ1-4, the full variable domain is SAVISQKPSRDICQRGTSLTIQCQVDSQVTMMFWYRQQPGQSLTLIATANQGSEATYESGFVIDKFPISRPNLTFSTLTVSNMSPEDSSIYLCSVEVGARVGEKLFFGSGTQLSVL.

The J gene is TRBJ1-4, the V gene TRBV7-2; D ambiguous. The CDR3 consists of 14 residues. Germline V gives CDR1 SGHTA, CDR2 FQGNSA. Trimming cost V 1 base and J 6 bases, with 9 bases left between them. The CDR3 bases are TGTGCCAGCAGCTTAGATGCTTCTTATGAAAAACTGTTTTTT. It is translated as CASSLDASYEKLFF.

The chain has TRBV7-6 and TRBJ2-2, with 13 bases matching TRBD2. The CDR3 is made up of 16 amino acids. Trimming cost V 6 bases and J 8 bases; bases outside gene matches: 9. From germline, CDR1 is SGHVS and CDR2 FNYEAQ. The CDR3 loop is CASRQASGLAGGELFF. CDR3 nucleotide sequence: TGTGCCAGCAGACAAGCCTCGGGACTAGCGGGAGGGGAGCTGTTTTTT.

This chain uses TRBV9 with TRBJ1-5; D is unresolved. This CDR3 has 14 residues. V was trimmed by 4 bases and J by 2 bases, leaving 10 bases between them. CDR1 SGDLS and CDR2 YYNGEE come from the germline V gene. Here the CDR3 reads CASSFGVGNQPQHF. The DNA of the CDR3 is TGTGCCAGCAGCTTTGGGGTCGGCAATCAGCCCCAGCATTTT.

V gene TRBV5-4 combines with J gene TRBJ1-2; D remains unclear. The ends were cut back, 2 bases at V and 6 bases at J, with 11 bases in the middle. Germline CDR1 SGHNT, CDR2 YYREEE (reference sequence). The CDR3 extends over 13 amino acids. CDR3 sequence (DNA): TGTGCCAGCAGCTTAAGGGTGTCCCATGGCTACACCTTC. Its translation is CASSLRVSHGYTF.